This T cell receptor beta chain was sequenced in a study of cytomegalovirus exposure and HLA in healthy donors. Study results and caveats: Most TCR sequences were rare, but some public TCRs occurred in many donors.

Germline V gene sequence: CDR1 MNHNS, CDR2 SASEGT. The CDR3 is 20 amino acids. V dropped 3 bases and J dropped 5; count of bases not matched to a gene: 16. It was with 60 Vbeta and 13 Jbeta primers that the PCR ran. The protocol was immunoSEQ multiplex PCR, while the TCRdb copy is restricted to in-frame clones and leaves out a portion. The sample has roughly 50,000 clones, and its top ten clones hold 25% to 30%. To note about this clone: No antigen is known for it.

The sequencing sample was made of PBMCs. This clonotype originated in a man aged 35 to 55 in good health and CMV-seropositive. V and J are TRBV6-1 and TRBJ2-4, with 13 bases lining up with TRBD2. The CDR3 spells CASSEYRGTGLAGAENIQYF. The CDR3, as DNA: TGTGCCAGCAGTGAGTACAGGGGTACAGGACTAGCGGGAGCGGAAAACATTCAGTACTTC.